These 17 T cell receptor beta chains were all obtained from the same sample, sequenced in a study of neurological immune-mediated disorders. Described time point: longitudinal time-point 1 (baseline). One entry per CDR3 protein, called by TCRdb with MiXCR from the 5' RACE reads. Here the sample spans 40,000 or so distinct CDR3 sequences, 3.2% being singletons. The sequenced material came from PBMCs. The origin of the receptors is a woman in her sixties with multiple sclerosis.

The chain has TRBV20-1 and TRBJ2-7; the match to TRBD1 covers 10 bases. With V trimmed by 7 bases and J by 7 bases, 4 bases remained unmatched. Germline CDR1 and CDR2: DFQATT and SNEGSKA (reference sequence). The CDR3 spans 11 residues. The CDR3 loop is CSGDRGKEQYF. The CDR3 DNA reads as TGCAGTGGGGACAGGGGCAAAGAGCAGTACTTC.

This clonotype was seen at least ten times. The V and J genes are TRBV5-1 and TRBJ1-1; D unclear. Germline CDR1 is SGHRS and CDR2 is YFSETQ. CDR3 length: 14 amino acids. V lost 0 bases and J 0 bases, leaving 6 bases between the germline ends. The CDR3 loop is CASSLANMNTEAFF. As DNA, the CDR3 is TGCGCCAGCAGCTTGGCCAACATGAACACTGAAGCTTTCTTT.

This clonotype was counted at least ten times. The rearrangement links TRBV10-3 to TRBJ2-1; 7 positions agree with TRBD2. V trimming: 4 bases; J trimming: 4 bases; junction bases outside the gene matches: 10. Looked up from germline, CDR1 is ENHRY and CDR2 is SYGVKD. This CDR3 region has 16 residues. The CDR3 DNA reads TGTGCCATCAGTGGGTCTACTCCGGGAGGATACAATGAGCAGTTCTTC. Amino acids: CAISGSTPGGYNEQFF.

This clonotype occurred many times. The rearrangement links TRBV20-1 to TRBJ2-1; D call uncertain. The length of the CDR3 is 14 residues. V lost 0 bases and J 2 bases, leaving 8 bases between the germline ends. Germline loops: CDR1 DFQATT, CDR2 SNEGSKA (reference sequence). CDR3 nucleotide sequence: TGCAGTGCTAGAGACAGCCAAACCTACAATGAGCAGTTCTTC. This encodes CSARDSQTYNEQFF.

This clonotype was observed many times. CDR3: CSVEQGTGELFF. In DNA, the CDR3 is TGCAGCGTTGAACAGGGCACCGGGGAGCTGTTTTTT. The chain has TRBV29-1 and TRBJ2-2; possibly TRBD1 for D (5 bases). This CDR3 is 12 amino acids long. Germline CDR1 is SQVTM and CDR2 is ANQGSEA. V gave up 2 bases and J gave up 4 bases, with 5 bases separating them.

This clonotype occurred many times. This CDR3 reads CASSGAAGEGYTF. CDR3 in DNA: TGCGCCAGCAGCGGCGCGGCAGGAGAGGGCTACACCTTC. The chain is built from TRBV5-1 and TRBJ1-2; D call uncertain. V lost 4 bases and J lost 8, with 15 bases in between. Germline CDR1 reads SGHRS; CDR2 reads YFSETQ. CDR3 length equals 13 residues.

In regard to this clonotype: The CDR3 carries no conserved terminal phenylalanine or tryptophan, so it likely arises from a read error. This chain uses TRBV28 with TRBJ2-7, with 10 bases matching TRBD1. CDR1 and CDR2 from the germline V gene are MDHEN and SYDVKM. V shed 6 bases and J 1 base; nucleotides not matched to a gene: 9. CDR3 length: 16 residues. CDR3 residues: CASSFDLGQGSYEQYN. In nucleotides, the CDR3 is TGTGCCAGCAGCTTCGATTTGGGACAGGGGTCCTACGAGCAGTACAAC.

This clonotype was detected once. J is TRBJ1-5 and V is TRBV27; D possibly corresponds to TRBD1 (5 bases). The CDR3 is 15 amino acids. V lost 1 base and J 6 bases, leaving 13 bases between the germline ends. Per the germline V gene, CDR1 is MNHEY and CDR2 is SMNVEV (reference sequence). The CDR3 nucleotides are TGTGCCAGCAGTTTATTGGGGGAATTGAGTCAGCCCCAGCATTTT. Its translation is CASSLLGELSQPQHF.

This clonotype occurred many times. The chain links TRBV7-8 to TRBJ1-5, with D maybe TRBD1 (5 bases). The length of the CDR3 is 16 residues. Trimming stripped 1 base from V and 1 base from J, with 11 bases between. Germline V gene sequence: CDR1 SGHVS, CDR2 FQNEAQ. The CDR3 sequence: CASSLGGGWSNQPQHF. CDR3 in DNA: TGTGCCAGCAGCTTAGGGGGGGGTTGGAGCAATCAGCCCCAGCATTTT.

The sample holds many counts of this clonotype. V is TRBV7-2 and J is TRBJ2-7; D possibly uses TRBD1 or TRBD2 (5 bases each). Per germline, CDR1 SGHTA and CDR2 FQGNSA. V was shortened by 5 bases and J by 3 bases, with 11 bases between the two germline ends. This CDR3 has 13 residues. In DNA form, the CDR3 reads TGTGCCAGCAGCACCGGGGCGATCTACGAGCAGTACTTC. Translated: CASSTGAIYEQYF.

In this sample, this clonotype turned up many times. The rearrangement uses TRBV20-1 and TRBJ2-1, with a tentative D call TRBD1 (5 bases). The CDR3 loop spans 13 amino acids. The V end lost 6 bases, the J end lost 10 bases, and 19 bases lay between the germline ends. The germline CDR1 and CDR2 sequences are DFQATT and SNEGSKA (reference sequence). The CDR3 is CSATHSSGSEQFF. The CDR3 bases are TGCAGTGCCACGCACTCCTCAGGGTCGGAGCAGTTCTTC.

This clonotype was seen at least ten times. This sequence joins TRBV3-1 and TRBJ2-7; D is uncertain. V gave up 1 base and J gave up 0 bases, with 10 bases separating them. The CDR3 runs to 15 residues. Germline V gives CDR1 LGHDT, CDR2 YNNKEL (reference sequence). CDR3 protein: CASSQAAGSSYEQYF. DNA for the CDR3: TGTGCCAGCAGCCAAGCGGCAGGCAGCTCCTACGAGCAGTACTTC.

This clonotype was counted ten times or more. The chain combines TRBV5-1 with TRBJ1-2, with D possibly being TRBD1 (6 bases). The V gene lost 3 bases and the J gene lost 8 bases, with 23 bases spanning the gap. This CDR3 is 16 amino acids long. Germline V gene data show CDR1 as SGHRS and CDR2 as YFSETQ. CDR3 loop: CASSSPGWDTENGYTF. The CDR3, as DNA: TGCGCCAGCAGCTCCCCTGGCTGGGACACGGAAAACGGCTACACCTTC.

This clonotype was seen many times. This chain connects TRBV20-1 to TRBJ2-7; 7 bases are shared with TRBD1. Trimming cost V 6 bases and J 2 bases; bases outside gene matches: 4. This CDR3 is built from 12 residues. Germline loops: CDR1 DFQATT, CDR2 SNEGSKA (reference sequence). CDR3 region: CSAGGQTYEQYF. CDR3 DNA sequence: TGCAGTGCAGGGGGACAGACCTACGAGCAGTACTTC.

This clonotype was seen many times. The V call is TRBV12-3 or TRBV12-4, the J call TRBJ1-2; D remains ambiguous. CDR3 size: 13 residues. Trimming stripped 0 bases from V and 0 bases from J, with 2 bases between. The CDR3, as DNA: TGTGCCAGCAGTTTAGCGGCTAACTATGGCTACACCTTC. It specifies CASSLAANYGYTF.

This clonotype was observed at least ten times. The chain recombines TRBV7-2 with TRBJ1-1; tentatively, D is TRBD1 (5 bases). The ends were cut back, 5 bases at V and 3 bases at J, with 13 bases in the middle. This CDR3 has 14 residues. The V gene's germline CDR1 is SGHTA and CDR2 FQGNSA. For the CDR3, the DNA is TGTGCCAGCAGCCCCCTTCCCAGGGACACTGAAGCTTTCTTT. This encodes CASSPLPRDTEAFF. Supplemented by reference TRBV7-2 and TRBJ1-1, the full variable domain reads GAGVSQSPSNKVTEKGKDVELRCDPISGHTALYWYRQSLGQGLEFLIYFQGNSAPDKSGLPSDRFSAERTGGSVSTLTIQRTQQEDSAVYLCASSPLPRDTEAFFGQGTRLTVV.

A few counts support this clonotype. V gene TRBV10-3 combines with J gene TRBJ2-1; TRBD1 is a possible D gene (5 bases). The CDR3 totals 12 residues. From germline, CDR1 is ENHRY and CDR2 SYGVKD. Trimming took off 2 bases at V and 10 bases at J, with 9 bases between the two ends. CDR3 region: CAISEDRSEQFF. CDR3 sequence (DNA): TGTGCCATCAGTGAGGACAGATCCGAGCAGTTCTTC.